This TCR beta chain was captured in a study of blood T cells in healthy people across ages. Each sample used at least 6 million PBMCs. Trimming pared 2 bases from V and 1 base from J, leaving 8 bases between. CDR3 length equals 14 residues. Germline V gives CDR1 MNHNY, CDR2 SVGAGI (reference sequence). A second PCR of 7 to 11 cycles used a sample-barcoded 5' primer and a J-beta primer mix. TCRdb used MiXCR to reprocess the 5' RACE reads, holding one entry per CDR3 protein. The data show 700,000 or so distinct CDR3 sequences, over 40% seen once. The chain has TRBV6-6 and TRBJ1-2, with D possibly being TRBD1 (5 bases). This TCR was recovered from a man at least 80 years old in good health. Sequencing input: blood. The CDR3 DNA is TGTGCCAGCAGTTACACCAGGGATAACTATGGCTACACCTTC. Amino acids: CASSYTRDNYGYTF.